This T cell receptor beta chain derives from a study of cytomegalovirus exposure and HLA in healthy donors. CDR1 and CDR2 from the germline V gene are SGHRS and YFSETQ. V trimming: 0 bases; J trimming: 0 bases; junction bases outside the gene matches: 3. This CDR3 has 16 amino acids. Study results and limitations: In a later analysis, across HLA loci, associated TCR counts were highest for DRB1, lowest for HLA-C. Roughly uniform sequencing depth across donors was assumed, possibly incorrectly. Information on immune exposure was restricted to one variable (CMV serostatus).

This PCR relied on a set of 60 Vbeta primers and 13 Jbeta primers. Using immunoSEQ multiplex PCR, the repertoire was profiled, and TCRdb retains in-frame clones only, with some absent. The repertoire consists of 150,000 to 200,000 clones, with 79% occurring once and the leading ten covering 4.4%. As for this clone: Its antigen remains unknown.

The specimen was PBMCs. This clonotype was sampled from a young woman in good health and CMV-seropositive. The chain has TRBV5-1 and TRBJ2-1, with 7 bases identical to TRBD2. The CDR3 DNA reads as TGCGCCAGCAGCTTGGATCTAGCGGCCTCCTACAATGAGCAGTTCTTC. Its protein product is CASSLDLAASYNEQFF.